This T cell receptor beta chain comes out of a study of cytomegalovirus exposure and HLA in healthy donors. General observations from the study: TCR beta V- and J-gene trimming, according to a later analysis, was linked to a missense DCLRE1C variant. An ancestry cluster, one associated with Asian ancestry, reportedly showed fewer N-insertions than the approximately 650-donor mean in a later analysis. Immune exposure information comprised only CMV serostatus.

Germline CDR1 and CDR2: MNHEY and SVGAGI. This CDR3 spans 15 amino acids. In the PCR, 60 Vbeta and 13 Jbeta primers were used. Sequencing used immunoSEQ multiplex PCR; TCRdb keeps in-frame clones, though not all of them. The table records approximately 150,000 clones, about 75% of them present only once. This clone has only one observation. What it binds is unknown. A junction boundary mismatches the germline segment, possibly from a read error. This TCR was recovered from a man younger than 35 in good health and CMV-seropositive. The chain is built from TRBV6-5 and TRBJ2-6; possible D gene TRBD1, 5 bases. The sequenced sample consisted of PBMCs. CDR3 DNA sequence: TGTGCCAGCACTTACACCAGGGCTGGGGCCAACGTCCTGACTTTC. Encoded protein: CASTYTRAGANVLTF.